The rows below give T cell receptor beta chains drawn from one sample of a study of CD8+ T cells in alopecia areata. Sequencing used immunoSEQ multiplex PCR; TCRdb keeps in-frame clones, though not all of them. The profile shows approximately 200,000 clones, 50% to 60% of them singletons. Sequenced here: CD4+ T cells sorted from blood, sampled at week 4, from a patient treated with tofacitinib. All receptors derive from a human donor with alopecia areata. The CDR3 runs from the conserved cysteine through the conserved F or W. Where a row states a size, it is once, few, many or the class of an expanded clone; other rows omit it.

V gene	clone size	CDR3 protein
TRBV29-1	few	CSVEEGNYNEQFF
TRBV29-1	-	CSVERGGFYNEQFF
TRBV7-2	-	CASSPSATVAQYF
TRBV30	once	CAWSVRRWDGELFF
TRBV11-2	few	CASSLELGGPISSYEQYF
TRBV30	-	CAWSQEGKPQHF
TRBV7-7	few	CASSLNQGTTHGEQYF
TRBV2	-	CASSGMQGNQPQHF
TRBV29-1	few	CSVGPGRNEQFF
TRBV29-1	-	CSVSPPASSYNEQFF
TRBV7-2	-	CASRARGGQDEAFF
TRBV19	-	CASSKPGNQPQHF
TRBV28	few	CASQRASGHSTDTQYF
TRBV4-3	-	CASSQISSGNTEAFF
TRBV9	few	CASSHYPDGARTDTQYF
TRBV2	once	CASSETGVSEETQYF
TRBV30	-	CAWSVLVSRDGYTF
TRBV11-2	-	CASSFHLGELAGTGELFF
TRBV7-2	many	CASSDMGVREQYF
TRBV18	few	CASSSGTKGYEQYF
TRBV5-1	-	CASSLVPGQGLGYTF
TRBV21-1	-	CAISPRGGPQETQYF
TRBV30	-	CAWSDGKTNGYTF
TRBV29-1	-	CSVEDREREYTGELFF
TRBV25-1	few	CASSEGGKQGYEQYF
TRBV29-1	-	CSVKGSQETQYF
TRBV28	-	CASRLRDRDRGYTF
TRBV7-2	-	CASSLASGTLETQYF
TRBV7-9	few	CASSRGSEQYF
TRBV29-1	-	CSVTLGQGAYEQYF
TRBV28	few	CASSLGDRAKKLFF
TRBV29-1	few	CSVEAEKGYEQYF
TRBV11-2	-	CASSLERGMYEQYF
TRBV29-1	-	CSVDLGLETQYF
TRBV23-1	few	CASSQSLLGAGLGYTF
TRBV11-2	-	CASSFGPSGRVYEQYF
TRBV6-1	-	CASSEPFQGAYTF
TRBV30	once	CAWRSQEGRSYNEQFF
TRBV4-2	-	CASSPDQGYSQPQHF
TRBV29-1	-	CSVVPAGQPSHYEQYF
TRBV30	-	CAAGRLGYTF
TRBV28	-	CASSSNHSPGQYGYTF
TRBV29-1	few	CSVVPGQGVIDEQFF
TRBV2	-	CASSDATGGQPQHF
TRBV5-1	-	CASSLQGSSGGYTF
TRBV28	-	CASSEGSSTTEAFF
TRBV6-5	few	CASRVMFAENYGYTF
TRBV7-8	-	CASSLAARNVQFF